This T cell receptor (beta chain) stems from a study of CD8+ T cells in alopecia areata. General observations from the study: Lesional scalp exceeded normal scalp in clonality, especially in alopecia totalis/universalis.

V was shortened by 8 bases and J by 0 bases, with 14 bases between the two germline ends. There are 15 residues in the CDR3. Germline V gene lookup returns CDR1 SNHLY and CDR2 FYNNEI. This clone was seen more than once but under ten times. As yet, its antigen is unknown. Sorting separated CD4+ and CD8+ T cells out of PBMCs. RNA was isolated and reverse transcribed to cDNA, the sequencing template. Clones were read by immunoSEQ multiplex PCR, and TCRdb kept only the in-frame ones, dropping some. The sample has some 110,000 clones; about two fifths are singletons. The V and J genes are TRBV2 and TRBJ2-1, with D hard to call. The receptor was derived from a human donor with alopecia areata. The sample was CD4+ T cells sorted from blood. CDR3 amino acids: CASQTTWSSYNEQFF. The CDR3 DNA sequence: TGTGCCAGCCAAACTACCTGGAGCTCCTACAATGAGCAGTTCTTC.